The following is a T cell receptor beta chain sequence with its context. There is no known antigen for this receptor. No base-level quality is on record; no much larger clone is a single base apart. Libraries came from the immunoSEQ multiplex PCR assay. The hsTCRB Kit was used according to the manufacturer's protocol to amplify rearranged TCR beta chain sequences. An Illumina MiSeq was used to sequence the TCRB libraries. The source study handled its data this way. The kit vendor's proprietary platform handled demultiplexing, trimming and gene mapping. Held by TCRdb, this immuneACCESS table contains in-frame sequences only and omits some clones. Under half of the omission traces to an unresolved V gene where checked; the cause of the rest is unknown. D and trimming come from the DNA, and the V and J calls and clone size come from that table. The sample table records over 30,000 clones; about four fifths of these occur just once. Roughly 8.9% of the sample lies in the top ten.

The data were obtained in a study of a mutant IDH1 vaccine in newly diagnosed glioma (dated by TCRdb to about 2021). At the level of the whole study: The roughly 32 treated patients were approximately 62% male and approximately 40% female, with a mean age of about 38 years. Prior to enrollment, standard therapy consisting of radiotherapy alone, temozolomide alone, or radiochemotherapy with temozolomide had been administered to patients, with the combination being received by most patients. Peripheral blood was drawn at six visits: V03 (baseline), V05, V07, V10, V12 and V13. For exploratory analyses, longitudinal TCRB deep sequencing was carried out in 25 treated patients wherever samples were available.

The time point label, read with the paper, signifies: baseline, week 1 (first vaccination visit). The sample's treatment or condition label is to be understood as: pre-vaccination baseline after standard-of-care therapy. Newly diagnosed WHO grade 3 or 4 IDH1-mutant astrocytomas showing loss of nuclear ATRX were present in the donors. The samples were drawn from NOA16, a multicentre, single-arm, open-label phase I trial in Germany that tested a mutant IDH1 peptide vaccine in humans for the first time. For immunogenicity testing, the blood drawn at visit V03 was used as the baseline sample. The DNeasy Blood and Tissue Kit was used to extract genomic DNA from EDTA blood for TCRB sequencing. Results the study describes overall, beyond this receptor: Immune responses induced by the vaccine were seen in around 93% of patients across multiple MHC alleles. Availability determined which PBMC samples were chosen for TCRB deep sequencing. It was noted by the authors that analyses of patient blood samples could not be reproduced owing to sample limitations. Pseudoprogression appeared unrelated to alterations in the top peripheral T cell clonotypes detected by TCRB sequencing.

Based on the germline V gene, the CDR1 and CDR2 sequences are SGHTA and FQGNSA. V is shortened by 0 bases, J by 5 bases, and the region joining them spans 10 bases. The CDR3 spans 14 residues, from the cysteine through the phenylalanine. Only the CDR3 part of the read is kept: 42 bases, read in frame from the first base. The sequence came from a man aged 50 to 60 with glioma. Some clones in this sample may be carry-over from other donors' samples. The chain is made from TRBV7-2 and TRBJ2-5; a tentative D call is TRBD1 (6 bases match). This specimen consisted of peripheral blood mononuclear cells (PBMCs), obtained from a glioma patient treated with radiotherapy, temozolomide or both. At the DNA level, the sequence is TGTGCCAGCAGCTTAGCGGGGGCCGGCGAGACCCAGTACTTC. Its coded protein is CASSLAGAGETQYF.